The 15 T cell receptor beta chains in this list originate from one sample, sequenced in a study of cytotoxic CD8 clonotypes in ibrutinib-treated CLL. The protocol was immunoSEQ multiplex PCR, while the TCRdb copy is restricted to in-frame clones and leaves out a portion. In the table there are some 120,000 clones, about 58% of which are singletons. The sequencing here drew on PBMCs, taken after 24 months of ibrutinib treatment. These receptors were collected from a human donor with chronic lymphocytic leukemia.

V is TRBV10-3 and J is TRBJ1-2; 7 bases agree with TRBD1. CDR1 is ENHRY and CDR2 is SYGVKD in the germline V gene. The CDR3 consists of 14 residues. Germline trimming cut 6 bases from V and 8 bases from J; bases unmatched to any gene: 12. CDR3: CAISSGQVRRGYTF. CDR3 DNA sequence: TGTGCCATCAGCAGCGGACAGGTCCGGAGAGGCTACACCTTC.

This clone was seen ten or more times. The chain recombines TRBV5-4 with TRBJ2-5; TRBD1 might be the D (6 bases). Per the germline V gene, CDR1 is SGHNT and CDR2 is YYREEE (reference sequence). With 5 bases removed from V and 1 base from J, the gap between germline ends came to 9 bases. This CDR3 has 13 residues. The CDR3 nucleotides read TGTGCCAGCAGTCAGGACAGCCAAGAGACCCAGTACTTC. Translating gives CASSQDSQETQYF.

V and J are TRBV7-6 and TRBJ2-2, with 8 bases matching TRBD1. The CDR3 is 14 residues long. Germline values: CDR1 SGHVS, CDR2 FNYEAQ. The V segment lost 7 bases and the J segment 6 bases; nucleotides outside the gene matches: 7. The DNA for the CDR3 is TGTGCCAGCACCCCACAGGGGGGTCCCGGGGAGCTGTTTTTT. Translating gives CASTPQGGPGELFF. Complete variable domain (other parts from reference TRBV7-6 and TRBJ2-2): GAGVSQSPRYKVTKRGQDVALRCDPISGHVSLYWYRQALGQGPEFLTYFNYEAQQDKSGLPNDRFSAERPEGSISTLTIQRTEQRDSAMYRCASTPQGGPGELFFGEGSRLTVL.

This clone has a handful of counts. J is TRBJ1-5 and V is TRBV29-1; D call uncertain. CDR3 length equals 14 residues. CDR1 and CDR2 (germline): SQVTM, ANQGSEA. CDR3 loop: CSVSRGTGSEPQHF. As DNA, the CDR3 is TGCAGTGTTAGTCGGGGAACCGGTAGTGAGCCCCAGCATTTT.

The chain uses TRBV5-1 and TRBJ2-1; D is perhaps TRBD1 (6 bases). V was shortened by 0 bases and J by 3 bases, with 13 bases between the two germline ends. This CDR3 has 16 residues. Germline lookup yields CDR1 SGHRS and CDR2 YFSETQ. CDR3 region: CASSLGAGTNYNEQFF. The CDR3 DNA sequence: TGCGCCAGCAGCTTGGGCGCCGGGACAAACTACAATGAGCAGTTCTTC.

The chain is built from TRBV7-2 and TRBJ2-1; D call uncertain. There are 12 residues in the CDR3. Germline V gene data show CDR1 as SGHTA and CDR2 as FQGNSA. Trimming stripped 1 base from V and 12 bases from J, with 10 bases between. The CDR3 sequence is CASSLESARQFF. In DNA form, the CDR3 reads TGTGCCAGCAGCTTAGAGTCGGCGAGGCAGTTCTTC.

This chain links TRBV6-5 with TRBJ1-5, with D unclear. Germline V gene data show CDR1 as MNHEY and CDR2 as SVGAGI. The germline V and J ends were trimmed by 7 bases and 9 bases, with 10 bases remaining between them. There are 11 residues in the CDR3. The CDR3 spells CASTRCWPQHF. In DNA form, the CDR3 reads TGTGCCAGCACAAGGTGTTGGCCCCAGCATTTT.

Details on this clone: One junction end does not reproduce the germline sequence, and a read error may be involved. This chain uses TRBV5-8 with TRBJ1-1; D remains ambiguous. Looked up from germline, CDR1 is SGHTS and CDR2 is YDEGEE. This CDR3 has 11 residues. CDR3 protein: CASSLGTGPIF. The DNA for the CDR3 is TGTGCCAGCAGCTTGGGTACCGGGCCCATCTTT.

This clone was recorded a few times. The DNA for the CDR3 is TGTGCCAGCACTCAGCGGGGAACCTCATATGGCTACACCTTC. Amino acids: CASTQRGTSYGYTF. The chain recombines TRBV2 with TRBJ1-2; D remains unclear. The CDR3 length is 14 residues. Trimming shortened V by 7 bases and J by 5 bases, and 17 bases separated the two germline ends. Germline V CDR1 and CDR2: SNHLY, FYNNEI.

This clone was seen a handful of times. The chain couples TRBV2 to TRBJ1-2, with 7 positions matching TRBD1. Germline-derived CDR1 and CDR2 are SNHLY and FYNNEI. The CDR3 spans 12 residues. V shed 7 bases, J shed 5 bases, and the junction held 4 bases outside the gene matches. The CDR3, as DNA: TGTGCCAGCAACAGGGGAGGGTATGGCTACACCTTC. It encodes CASNRGGYGYTF. The full variable domain, in which reference TRBV2 and TRBJ1-2 provide the parts outside the CDR3, is EPEVTQTPSHQVTQMGQEVILRCVPISNHLYFYWYRQILGQKVEFLVSFYNNEISEKSEIFDDQFSVERPDGSNFTLKIRSTKLEDSAMYFCASNRGGYGYTFGSGTRLTVV.

This chain connects TRBV29-1 to TRBJ2-3, with 8 bases identical to TRBD2. The CDR3 consists of 16 residues. Germline lookup yields CDR1 SQVTM and CDR2 ANQGSEA. Unmatched junction bases numbered 16, after V lost 5 bases and J lost 6 bases. The CDR3 region is CSVRSGRDFTDDTQYF. DNA for the CDR3: TGCAGCGTTCGCTCCGGGAGGGACTTCACTGACGATACGCAGTATTTT.

This clone was observed a few times. The rearrangement uses TRBV6-5 and TRBJ2-7; TRBD2 might be the D (5 bases). Germline CDR1 MNHEY, CDR2 SVGAGI. V lost 8 bases and J 3 bases, leaving 14 bases between the germline ends. CDR3 length: 13 residues. For the CDR3, the DNA is TGTGCCAGCGAGGATGGGGAGTTCTACGAGCAGTACTTC. Translation: CASEDGEFYEQYF.

A single count supports this clone. The gene calls are TRBV9 and TRBJ2-2; unclear D gene. CDR3 size: 15 residues. Between the trimmed V and J ends, which lost 4 bases and 1 base, there was a span of 11 bases. Germline loops: CDR1 SGDLS, CDR2 YYNGEE. The CDR3 region is CASSPGNRNTGELFF. For the CDR3, the DNA is TGTGCCAGCAGCCCTGGAAACAGGAACACCGGGGAGCTGTTTTTT.

The chain joins TRBV7-2 to TRBJ1-1; possible D gene TRBD1, 6 bases. V was shortened by 7 bases and J by 0 bases, with 12 bases between the two germline ends. Germline V gives CDR1 SGHTA, CDR2 FQGNSA. The CDR3 has 14 amino acids. The CDR3, as DNA: TGTGCCAGCACCACCGGGGGGCTGAACACTGAAGCTTTCTTT. The encoded protein is CASTTGGLNTEAFF.

In its sample, this clone was seen a few times. The gene calls are TRBV25-1 and TRBJ1-2, with 8 bases identical to TRBD1. The CDR3 totals 13 residues. Unmatched junction bases numbered 5, after V lost 4 bases and J lost 7 bases. The germline CDR1 and CDR2 sequences are MGHDK and SYGVNS. CDR3 region: CASSGDRGIGYTF. The CDR3 nucleotides are TGTGCCAGCAGTGGAGACAGGGGTATTGGCTACACCTTC.